This T cell receptor (beta chain) was captured by sequencing in a study of cytomegalovirus exposure and HLA in healthy donors. Study-level points and caveats: Rarity characterized most TCR sequences, yet some public TCRs appeared in many donors. In vitro checks showed that a few CMV-associated chains really do target CMV antigens.

This CDR3 has 15 residues. V was clipped by 4 bases and J by 4 bases, with 14 bases between them. CDR1 is SGHTA and CDR2 is FQGNSA in the germline V gene. Of note for this clone: Its antigen is not known.

The data were produced by immunoSEQ multiplex PCR, yet TCRdb's version contains in-frame clones alone and is incomplete. The sample holds around 98,000 clones, approximately 88% seen once. This TCR derives from a woman aged 25 to 45 in good health and CMV-seronegative. The sample comprised PBMCs. V is TRBV7-2 and J is TRBJ1-5; TRBD1 might be the D (6 bases). The CDR3, as DNA: TGTGCCAGCAGCTCAATAGGACAGTCTAATCAGCCCCAGCATTTT. Protein: CASSSIGQSNQPQHF.